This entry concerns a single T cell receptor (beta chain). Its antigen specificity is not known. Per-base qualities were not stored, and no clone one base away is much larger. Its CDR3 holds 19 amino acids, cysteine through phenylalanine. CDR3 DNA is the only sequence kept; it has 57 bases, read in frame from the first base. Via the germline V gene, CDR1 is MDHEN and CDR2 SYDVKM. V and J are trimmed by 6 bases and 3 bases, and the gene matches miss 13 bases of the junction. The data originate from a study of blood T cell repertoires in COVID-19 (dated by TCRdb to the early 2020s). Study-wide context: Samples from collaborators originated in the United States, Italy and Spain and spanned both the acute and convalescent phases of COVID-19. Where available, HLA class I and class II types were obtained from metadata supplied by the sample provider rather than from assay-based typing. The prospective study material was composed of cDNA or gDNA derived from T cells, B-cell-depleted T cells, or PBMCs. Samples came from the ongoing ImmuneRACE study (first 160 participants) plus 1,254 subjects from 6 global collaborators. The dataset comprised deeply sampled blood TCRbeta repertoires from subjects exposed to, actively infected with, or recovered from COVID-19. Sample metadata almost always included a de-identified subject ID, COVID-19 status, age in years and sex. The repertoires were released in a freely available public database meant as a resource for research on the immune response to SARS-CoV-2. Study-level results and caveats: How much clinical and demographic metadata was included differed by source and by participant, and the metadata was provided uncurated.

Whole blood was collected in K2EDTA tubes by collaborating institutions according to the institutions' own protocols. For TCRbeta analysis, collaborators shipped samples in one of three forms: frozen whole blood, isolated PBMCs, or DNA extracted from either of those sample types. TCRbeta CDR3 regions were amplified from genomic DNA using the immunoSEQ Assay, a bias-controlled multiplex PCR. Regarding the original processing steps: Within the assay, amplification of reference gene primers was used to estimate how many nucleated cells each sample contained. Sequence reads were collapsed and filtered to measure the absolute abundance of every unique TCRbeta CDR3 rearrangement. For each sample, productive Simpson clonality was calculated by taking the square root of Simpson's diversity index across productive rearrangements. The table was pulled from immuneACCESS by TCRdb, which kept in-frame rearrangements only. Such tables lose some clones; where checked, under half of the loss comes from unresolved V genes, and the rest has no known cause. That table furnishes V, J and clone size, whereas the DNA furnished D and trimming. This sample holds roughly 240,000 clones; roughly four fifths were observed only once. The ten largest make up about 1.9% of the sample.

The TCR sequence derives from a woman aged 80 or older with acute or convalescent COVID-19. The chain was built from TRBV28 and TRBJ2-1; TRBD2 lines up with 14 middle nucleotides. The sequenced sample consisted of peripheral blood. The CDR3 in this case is CASSRPTSGGAMIYNEQFF. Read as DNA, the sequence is TGTGCCAGCAGCCGCCCGACTAGCGGGGGGGCAATGATCTACAATGAGCAGTTCTTC.